Listed below are T cell receptor beta chains from one sample, sequenced in a study of blood T cell repertoires in COVID-19. The method was immunoSEQ multiplex PCR; TCRdb's version includes in-frame clones alone and lacks a portion of them. The repertoire holds over 150,000 clones, with approximately 90% as singletons. The specimen sequenced was peripheral blood. Source of these receptors: a man aged 18 to 29 with COVID-19, enrolled during active disease. Each CDR3 is given with its conserved first and last residue. D genes are given only for firm matches. The size entry is marked missing in some rows and otherwise reads once, few, many or a size class.

cdr3_nt: TGTGCCAGCAGCCTGGACAGGGGGCAAGACACTGAAGCTTTCTTT
cdr3_aa: CASSLDRGQDTEAFF
j_call: TRBJ1-1
clone_size: -
d_call: TRBD1
v_call: TRBV7-9

cdr3_nt: TGTGCCAGCAGCTTATCCGGGACTCGGGAGCAGTACTTC
cdr3_aa: CASSLSGTREQYF
j_call: TRBJ2-7
clone_size: -
d_call: -
v_call: TRBV7-6

cdr3_nt: TGTGCCAGCAGCAAGGTTGGGCTATCCTACGAGCAGTACTTC
cdr3_aa: CASSKVGLSYEQYF
j_call: TRBJ2-7
clone_size: -
d_call: -
v_call: TRBV13

cdr3_nt: TGTGCCAGCAGCGCCCCGGACACAAAGAACACTGAAGCTTTCTTT
cdr3_aa: CASSAPDTKNTEAFF
j_call: TRBJ1-1
clone_size: once
d_call: -
v_call: TRBV7-6

cdr3_nt: TGTGCCAGCAGCCAATTACGGGAGGACCCCTACAATGAGCAGTTCTTC
cdr3_aa: CASSQLREDPYNEQFF
j_call: TRBJ2-1
clone_size: -
d_call: TRBD2
v_call: TRBV3-1/TRBV3-2

cdr3_nt: TGTGCCAGCAGCTTGGCGTCCCGGTATCTTCATTTCTTC
cdr3_aa: CASSLASRYLHFF
j_call: TRBJ2-1
clone_size: -
d_call: -
v_call: TRBV5-5

cdr3_nt: TGTGCCAGCAGCTTCCTACAGGGGGCTCAGCCCCAGCATTTT
cdr3_aa: CASSFLQGAQPQHF
j_call: TRBJ1-5
clone_size: -
d_call: TRBD1
v_call: TRBV7-2

cdr3_nt: TGTGCCAGCAGCTTAGTCGCGGGGTACTCTGGAAACACCATATATTTT
cdr3_aa: CASSLVAGYSGNTIYF
j_call: TRBJ1-3
clone_size: -
d_call: -
v_call: TRBV7-6

cdr3_nt: TGTGCCAGCAGCGTTGGGACTCTCCCAACCGGGGAGCTGTTTTTT
cdr3_aa: CASSVGTLPTGELFF
j_call: TRBJ2-2
clone_size: -
d_call: -
v_call: TRBV9

cdr3_nt: TGTGCCAGCAGCTTAGAGGGACTAGCGGGTACCGAGCAGTACTTC
cdr3_aa: CASSLEGLAGTEQYF
j_call: TRBJ2-7
clone_size: once
d_call: TRBD2
v_call: TRBV7-2

cdr3_nt: TGTGCCAGCAGTTACTCAACGGTGCTACTGACCCAGCATTTT
cdr3_aa: CASSYSTVLLTQHF
j_call: TRBJ1-5
clone_size: -
d_call: -
v_call: TRBV6-2/TRBV6-3

cdr3_nt: TGCGCCAGCAGCCAAGATGGCAGGGGGTCCGGAAACACCATATATTTT
cdr3_aa: CASSQDGRGSGNTIYF
j_call: TRBJ1-3
clone_size: -
d_call: TRBD1
v_call: TRBV4-1

cdr3_nt: TGTGCCAGCAGCAGGCCAGGGGGCTACGAGCAGTACTTC
cdr3_aa: CASSRPGGYEQYF
j_call: TRBJ2-7
clone_size: -
d_call: TRBD1
v_call: TRBV9

cdr3_nt: TGTGCCAGCACCCTCGGGACAGAGTTTTATAATTCACCCCTCCACTTT
cdr3_aa: CASTLGTEFYNSPLHF
j_call: TRBJ1-6
clone_size: once
d_call: TRBD1
v_call: TRBV28

cdr3_nt: TGTGCCATCGGGACTAGCGGGAGCACAGATACGCAGTATTTT
cdr3_aa: CAIGTSGSTDTQYF
j_call: TRBJ2-3
clone_size: -
d_call: TRBD2
v_call: TRBV10-3

cdr3_nt: TGTGCCAGCAGCACCCCCGGACAGGTCCCTGGCTACACCTTC
cdr3_aa: CASSTPGQVPGYTF
j_call: TRBJ1-2
clone_size: -
d_call: TRBD1
v_call: TRBV7-9

cdr3_nt: TGTGCCAGCAGTTACCGACAGTCCCCCTACAATGAGCAGTTCTTC
cdr3_aa: CASSYRQSPYNEQFF
j_call: TRBJ2-1
clone_size: -
d_call: -
v_call: TRBV6-5

cdr3_nt: TGTGCCAGCAGTTTCGGACAGGGGAGCCAGCCCCAGCATTTT
cdr3_aa: CASSFGQGSQPQHF
j_call: TRBJ1-5
clone_size: few
d_call: TRBD1
v_call: TRBV6-6

cdr3_nt: TGTGCCAGTAGCGCGGGGGGCCCTAGCGCAGATACGCAGTATTTT
cdr3_aa: CASSAGGPSADTQYF
j_call: TRBJ2-3
clone_size: -
d_call: TRBD2
v_call: TRBV19

cdr3_nt: TGCGCCAGCAGCCCGATAGTCTCCTACGAGCAGTACTTC
cdr3_aa: CASSPIVSYEQYF
j_call: TRBJ2-7
clone_size: once
d_call: -
v_call: TRBV4-1

cdr3_nt: TGTGCCAGCAGCAAACAGGGGATGAACACTGAAGCTTTCTTT
cdr3_aa: CASSKQGMNTEAFF
j_call: TRBJ1-1
clone_size: -
d_call: TRBD1
v_call: TRBV5-4

cdr3_nt: TGTGCCAGCAGCTCGACAGGGGACGGTAATTCACCCCTCCACTTT
cdr3_aa: CASSSTGDGNSPLHF
j_call: TRBJ1-6
clone_size: -
d_call: TRBD1
v_call: TRBV25-1

cdr3_nt: TGTGCCAGCAGGAATACACGGACAGGGTTCTCCTTC
cdr3_aa: CASRNTRTGFSF
j_call: TRBJ1-2
clone_size: -
d_call: TRBD1
v_call: TRBV28

cdr3_nt: TGTGCCTGGAGTCGGGGTAAACGCACAGATACGCAGTATTTT
cdr3_aa: CAWSRGKRTDTQYF
j_call: TRBJ2-3
clone_size: -
d_call: -
v_call: TRBV30

cdr3_nt: TGTGCCACCAGCAGAAAGTATACAGGGGTTGAGAATTCACCCCTCCACTTT
cdr3_aa: CATSRKYTGVENSPLHF
j_call: TRBJ1-6
clone_size: -
d_call: TRBD1
v_call: TRBV15

cdr3_nt: TGTGCCAGCGGGAAGGGGGAGAAGGATGGTACCCAGTACTTC
cdr3_aa: CASGKGEKDGTQYF
j_call: TRBJ2-5
clone_size: few
d_call: -
v_call: TRBV7-2

cdr3_nt: TGTGCCAGCAGCTCTTACCGGGATGGGCTGTTTTTT
cdr3_aa: CASSSYRDGLFF
j_call: TRBJ2-2
clone_size: once
d_call: -
v_call: TRBV7-9

cdr3_nt: TGTGCCATCAGTGAGTCCCGGGACAGGGGTGAGACCCAGTACTTC
cdr3_aa: CAISESRDRGETQYF
j_call: TRBJ2-5
clone_size: -
d_call: TRBD1
v_call: TRBV10-3

cdr3_nt: TGTGCCAGCAGCCCCGGACTTTTGGAACCTAATCAGCCCCAGCATTTT
cdr3_aa: CASSPGLLEPNQPQHF
j_call: TRBJ1-5
clone_size: -
d_call: -
v_call: TRBV4-2

cdr3_nt: TGTGCCAGCAGTCTACGACAGGGCGGCAATCAGCCCCAGCATTTT
cdr3_aa: CASSLRQGGNQPQHF
j_call: TRBJ1-5
clone_size: -
d_call: TRBD1
v_call: TRBV6-5

cdr3_nt: TGTGCCAGCAGTGACCTTCGGAACAACCCGGGGGACTATGGCTACACCTTC
cdr3_aa: CASSDLRNNPGDYGYTF
j_call: TRBJ1-2
clone_size: -
d_call: -
v_call: TRBV25-1

cdr3_nt: TGTGCCAGCAGTTATCGAGGTGGGCAGTTCTTC
cdr3_aa: CASSYRGGQFF
j_call: TRBJ2-1
clone_size: -
d_call: -
v_call: TRBV6-2/TRBV6-3

cdr3_nt: TGTGCCAGCAGCTTACCTCCGGGACAGGACTTCGGCTCCAATCAGCCCCAGCATTTT
cdr3_aa: CASSLPPGQDFGSNQPQHF
j_call: TRBJ1-5
clone_size: -
d_call: TRBD1
v_call: TRBV7-8

cdr3_nt: TGTGCCAGCAGCGGACAGGGGGCGACTAATGAAAAACTGCTTTTT
cdr3_aa: CASSGQGATNEKLLF
j_call: TRBJ1-4
clone_size: -
d_call: TRBD1
v_call: TRBV6-5

cdr3_nt: TGTGCCAGCAGTCCAAAGAGGAATGAGCAGTTCTTC
cdr3_aa: CASSPKRNEQFF
j_call: TRBJ2-1
clone_size: -
d_call: -
v_call: TRBV7-2

cdr3_nt: TGTGCCAGCAGCCCCGGAGAACTTGCATACAATGAGCAGTTCTTC
cdr3_aa: CASSPGELAYNEQFF
j_call: TRBJ2-1
clone_size: -
d_call: -
v_call: TRBV13

cdr3_nt: TGTGCCAGCAGCTTAGGGACAGGGGGCGGCTACACCTTC
cdr3_aa: CASSLGTGGGYTF
j_call: TRBJ1-2
clone_size: -
d_call: TRBD1
v_call: TRBV7-2

cdr3_nt: TGCAGCGCGACAGACTCCTACAATGAGCAGTTCTTC
cdr3_aa: CSATDSYNEQFF
j_call: TRBJ2-1
clone_size: once
d_call: -
v_call: TRBV29-1

cdr3_nt: TGTGCCAGCAGGGGTTACGGAGATCAATCTGGAAACACCATATATTTT
cdr3_aa: CASRGYGDQSGNTIYF
j_call: TRBJ1-3
clone_size: -
d_call: -
v_call: TRBV14

cdr3_nt: TGTGCCAGCAGCCGGACAGGGAAAGATGAGCAGTTCTTC
cdr3_aa: CASSRTGKDEQFF
j_call: TRBJ2-1
clone_size: -
d_call: TRBD1
v_call: TRBV5-6

cdr3_nt: TGCAGTGCTAGTAGGGACAGGGAGACCTCACCCCTCCACTTT
cdr3_aa: CSASRDRETSPLHF
j_call: TRBJ1-6
clone_size: -
d_call: TRBD1
v_call: TRBV20-1

cdr3_nt: TGCAGCGTCGGAACTGGGGCTCAGTCCGATGAGCAGTTCTTC
cdr3_aa: CSVGTGAQSDEQFF
j_call: TRBJ2-1
clone_size: -
d_call: -
v_call: TRBV29-1

cdr3_nt: TGTGCCAGCAGTTTATTGGGGACAGGAGAGTATTTT
cdr3_aa: CASSLLGTGEYF
j_call: TRBJ2-3
clone_size: -
d_call: TRBD1
v_call: TRBV28

cdr3_nt: TGTGCCAGCAGCAAAACATCTTCGGAGTACTACGAGCAGTACTTC
cdr3_aa: CASSKTSSEYYEQYF
j_call: TRBJ2-7
clone_size: once
d_call: -
v_call: TRBV9

cdr3_nt: TGTGCCAGCAGCTCCGGACTAGCGGGAGATAGCTCCTACAATGAGCAGTTCTTC
cdr3_aa: CASSSGLAGDSSYNEQFF
j_call: TRBJ2-1
clone_size: -
d_call: TRBD2
v_call: TRBV5-4

cdr3_nt: TGTGCCAGCAGCTTAGGGACAGGGGTCGACGAGCAGTACTTC
cdr3_aa: CASSLGTGVDEQYF
j_call: TRBJ2-7
clone_size: -
d_call: TRBD1
v_call: TRBV7-7

cdr3_nt: TGTGCCAGCAGCTTAGCAGGGGCTTTTGAAGCTTTCTTT
cdr3_aa: CASSLAGAFEAFF
j_call: TRBJ1-1
clone_size: -
d_call: -
v_call: TRBV7-2

cdr3_nt: TGTGCCAGCAGGAGCGGGGGAACCGGGGAGCTGTTTTTT
cdr3_aa: CASRSGGTGELFF
j_call: TRBJ2-2
clone_size: once
d_call: TRBD2
v_call: TRBV3-1/TRBV3-2

cdr3_nt: TGTGCCAGCAGCCAAGAGGGTCTAGACTACGAGCAGTACTTC
cdr3_aa: CASSQEGLDYEQYF
j_call: TRBJ2-7
clone_size: -
d_call: -
v_call: TRBV4-2

cdr3_nt: TGTGCCAGCAGTGACTCGGGGACAGGGAGGGTCAATCAGCCCCAGCATTTT
cdr3_aa: CASSDSGTGRVNQPQHF
j_call: TRBJ1-5
clone_size: -
d_call: TRBD1
v_call: TRBV6-4

cdr3_nt: TGTGCCAGCAGAGGGCCAATCAGCGGGAGGGCCACCTACGAGCAGTACTTC
cdr3_aa: CASRGPISGRATYEQYF
j_call: TRBJ2-7
clone_size: -
d_call: TRBD2
v_call: TRBV13

cdr3_nt: TGTGCCAGCAGCTTAAGTAGACTAGCGGGAGGCGGTAACACCGGGGAGCTGTTTTTT
cdr3_aa: CASSLSRLAGGGNTGELFF
j_call: TRBJ2-2
clone_size: -
d_call: TRBD2
v_call: TRBV7-9

cdr3_nt: TGTGCCAGTAGCCCCACGGCGACTAGCGGGAACTACGAGCAGTACTTC
cdr3_aa: CASSPTATSGNYEQYF
j_call: TRBJ2-7
clone_size: -
d_call: TRBD2
v_call: TRBV19

cdr3_nt: TGTGCCAGCAGCCCGGGACAGACTAATTCACCCCTCCACTTT
cdr3_aa: CASSPGQTNSPLHF
j_call: TRBJ1-6
clone_size: -
d_call: TRBD1
v_call: TRBV5-6

cdr3_nt: TGTGCCAGCAGTGAATCGGAGCGGGAGGATGAGCAGTTCTTC
cdr3_aa: CASSESEREDEQFF
j_call: TRBJ2-1
clone_size: -
d_call: TRBD2
v_call: TRBV25-1

cdr3_nt: TGTGCCAGCGGACAGGGAGGAAATTCACCCCTCCACTTT
cdr3_aa: CASGQGGNSPLHF
j_call: TRBJ1-6
clone_size: -
d_call: TRBD1
v_call: TRBV28

cdr3_nt: TGCGCCAGCAACCCCCAGCTCGGGGTCAGCTCCTACAATGAGCAGTTCTTC
cdr3_aa: CASNPQLGVSSYNEQFF
j_call: TRBJ2-1
clone_size: -
d_call: -
v_call: TRBV5-1

cdr3_nt: TGTGCCAGCAGCAAATATTGGTACTCTAGCACAGATACGCAGTATTTT
cdr3_aa: CASSKYWYSSTDTQYF
j_call: TRBJ2-3
clone_size: -
d_call: -
v_call: TRBV21-1

cdr3_nt: TGTGCCAGCAGCTTAGCGGGAGGGTCCTACGAGCAGTACTTC
cdr3_aa: CASSLAGGSYEQYF
j_call: TRBJ2-7
clone_size: -
d_call: TRBD2
v_call: TRBV7-9

cdr3_nt: TGTGCCAGCAGTCGGGGGGTCGCGTACAATGAGCAGTTCTTC
cdr3_aa: CASSRGVAYNEQFF
j_call: TRBJ2-1
clone_size: once
d_call: TRBD2
v_call: TRBV6-2/TRBV6-3